Shown below are 23 T cell receptor beta chains from a single sample sequenced in a study of CD8 T cells in ankylosing spondylitis. A single record per CDR3 protein comes from TCRdb applying MiXCR to the 5' RACE reads. This repertoire shows around 300,000 distinct CDR3 sequences, 14% to 15% found once; its top ten account for less than 1.1%. The sequenced material came from blood, either unsorted or a sorted T cell fraction (not recorded which). Receptors originate from a male donor with ankylosing spondylitis or in good health (not recorded which).

This chain joins TRBV20-1 and TRBJ1-2; TRBD1 might be the D (6 bases). V was shortened by 6 bases and J by 5 bases, with 22 bases between the two germline ends. The V gene's germline CDR1 is DFQATT and CDR2 SNEGSKA (reference sequence). The CDR3 sequence is 15 residues long. The CDR3 DNA reads TGCAGTGCGCACCAGGTGCCAGGGGAGCGGTATGGCTACACCTTC. Protein product: CSAHQVPGERYGYTF.

The rearrangement uses TRBV5-6 and TRBJ1-3; possibly TRBD1 for D (6 bases). Deletions cut 2 bases from V and 0 bases from J, with 12 bases between. CDR3 length: 16 amino acids. Per the germline V gene, CDR1 is SGHDT and CDR2 is YYEEEE. The CDR3: CASSFMDSRSGNTIYF. CDR3 in DNA: TGTGCCAGCAGCTTCATGGACAGCCGCTCTGGAAACACCATATATTTT.

The rearrangement links TRBV7-9 to TRBJ2-2; no clear D. CDR1 is SEHNR and CDR2 is FQNEAQ in the germline V gene (reference sequence). V gave up 4 bases and J gave up 5 bases, with 14 bases separating them. The length of the CDR3 is 15 residues. DNA for the CDR3: TGTGCCAGCAGCTGGGTGGGATTTACTACCGGGGAGCTGTTTTTT. Its protein is CASSWVGFTTGELFF.

This clonotype was recorded many times. J is TRBJ1-1 and V is TRBV12-3 or TRBV12-4; 7 bases align to TRBD1. V trimming: 7 bases; J trimming: 6 bases; junction bases outside the gene matches: 11. The CDR3 runs to 14 residues. The CDR3 reads CASTYRGGFPEAFF. CDR3 nucleotides: TGTGCCAGCACTTACAGGGGAGGCTTCCCTGAAGCTTTCTTT.

This clonotype was counted between two and nine times. J is TRBJ1-3 and V is TRBV19; D is unclear. CDR3 length equals 13 residues. CDR1 and CDR2 (germline): LNHDA, SQIVND (reference sequence). With 3 bases removed from V and 7 bases from J, the gap between germline ends came to 10 bases. The CDR3 sequence is CASSIDRGNTIYF. The CDR3 DNA sequence: TGTGCCAGTAGTATTGACCGAGGGAACACCATATATTTT.

CDR3 DNA sequence: TGTGCCAGCAGCACGCGGGACCGCTTTTACAATGAGCAGTTCTTC. Translated: CASSTRDRFYNEQFF. The chain couples TRBV11-2 to TRBJ2-1, with D maybe TRBD2 (6 bases). The CDR3 covers 15 residues. The V gene's germline CDR1 is SGHAT and CDR2 FQNNGV. The V gene lost 5 bases and the J gene lost 4 bases, with 15 bases spanning the gap.

This clonotype was recorded a few times. CDR3 bases: TGTGCCAGCAGCCAACGCGAGTCGGAGCAGTACTTC. The encoded protein is CASSQRESEQYF. This chain joins TRBV3-1 and TRBJ2-7; D ambiguous. Trimming removed 2 bases from V and 7 bases from J, with 9 bases in between. This CDR3 is built from 12 residues. Looked up from germline, CDR1 is LGHDT and CDR2 is YNNKEL (reference sequence).

V gene TRBV12-3 or TRBV12-4 combines with J gene TRBJ2-5; 9 bases agree with TRBD2. The V segment lost 6 bases and the J segment 4 bases; nucleotides outside the gene matches: 12. CDR3 length: 16 residues. The CDR3 region has the DNA TGTGCCAGCAGCCCGGAGATAGCGGGGGAAGGAGAGACCCAGTACTTC. Its protein is CASSPEIAGEGETQYF.

Only a few counts were recorded for this clonotype. Here the CDR3 reads CASSLWGGVEAFF. CDR3 coding DNA: TGCGCCAGCAGCTTGTGGGGGGGAGTCGAAGCTTTCTTT. The chain is built from TRBV5-1 and TRBJ1-1; perhaps TRBD1 as D (5 bases). CDR3 size: 13 residues. Germline CDR1 reads SGHRS; CDR2 reads YFSETQ. V shed 1 base and J shed 8 bases, with 12 bases lying between them.

In its sample, this clonotype was seen many times. V usage is TRBV9 and J usage is TRBJ2-3, with D unclear. The ends were cut back, 0 bases at V and 7 bases at J, with 12 bases in the middle. Germline CDR1 SGDLS, CDR2 YYNGEE. The CDR3 sequence is 14 residues long. CDR3 region: CASSVEVKGNTQYF. The CDR3 coding sequence is TGTGCCAGCAGCGTAGAGGTGAAGGGAAATACGCAGTATTTT. Combining the CDR3 with reference TRBV9 and TRBJ2-3 gives the whole variable domain DSGVTQTPKHLITATGQRVTLRCSPRSGDLSVYWYQQSLDQGLQFLIQYYNGEERAKGNILERFSAQQFPDLHSELNLSSLELGDSALYFCASSVEVKGNTQYFGPGTRLTVL.

This clonotype was seen ten or more times. The chain recombines TRBV6-6 with TRBJ1-1; D is possibly TRBD1 (5 bases). The V and J ends lost 5 bases and 2 bases respectively, with 9 bases between them. This CDR3 spans 13 amino acids. Per the germline V gene, CDR1 is MNHNY and CDR2 is SVGAGI (reference sequence). The CDR3 region is CASSQRGNTEAFF. CDR3 nucleotide sequence: TGTGCCAGCAGTCAAAGGGGAAACACTGAAGCTTTCTTT.

This clonotype was recorded at least ten times. The V and J genes are TRBV12-3 or TRBV12-4 and TRBJ2-1, with 7 bases fitting TRBD1. With V trimmed by 3 bases and J by 6 bases, 8 bases remained unmatched. The CDR3 is made up of 15 amino acids. CDR3 in DNA: TGTGCCAGCAGTTTCAGTTGGGACAGCAGCAATGAGCAGTTCTTC. It codes for CASSFSWDSSNEQFF.

This clonotype was observed a few times. This rearrangement joins TRBV5-1 to TRBJ2-2; D is unclear. The CDR3 has 13 amino acids. The germline CDR1 and CDR2 sequences are SGHRS and YFSETQ. V lost 0 bases to trimming and J lost 6 bases, with 6 bases between them. In DNA, the CDR3 is TGCGCCAGCAGCTTGGGCATCCCCGGGGAGCTGTTTTTT. The encoded protein is CASSLGIPGELFF.

This clonotype was recorded a few times. V usage is TRBV5-1 and J usage is TRBJ2-6; D call uncertain. The ends were cut back, 2 bases at V and 4 bases at J, with 10 bases in the middle. The germline gives CDR1 SGHRS, CDR2 YFSETQ. This CDR3 has 15 residues. CDR3 sequence reads: CASSLSLAGANVLTF. CDR3 sequence (DNA): TGCGCCAGCAGCTTAAGCCTTGCCGGGGCCAACGTCCTGACTTTC.

A few counts support this clonotype. The chain couples TRBV7-9 to TRBJ1-2; no reliable D call. Germline CDR1 is SEHNR and CDR2 is FQNEAQ (reference sequence). V was cut by 5 bases and J by 4 bases, with 17 bases left in between. The CDR3 length is 15 residues. CDR3: CASSREGDMTYGYTF. DNA of the CDR3: TGTGCCAGCAGCCGGGAGGGAGACATGACCTATGGCTACACCTTC.

This clonotype was observed a handful of times. The rearrangement uses TRBV3-1 and TRBJ2-7; D is undetermined. This CDR3 region has 14 residues. In germline, CDR1 is LGHDT, CDR2 YNNKEL (reference sequence). The V end lost 3 bases, the J end lost 1 base, and 10 bases lay between the germline ends. DNA for the CDR3: TGTGCCAGCAGCCAGGCTACCGGATCCTACGAGCAGTACTTC. It translates to CASSQATGSYEQYF.

This clonotype was seen many times. The junction does not match germline at one end; this may be a read error. The chain couples TRBV11-2 to TRBJ2-7; D gene unclear. Per the germline V gene, CDR1 is SGHAT and CDR2 is FQNNGV. There are 12 residues in the CDR3. CDR3 sequence: CASSLGRAPHFF. The DNA for the CDR3 is TGTGCCAGCAGCTTAGGTAGGGCCCCGCATTTCTTC.

The chain employs TRBV6-5 and TRBJ1-5; tentative D call: TRBD1 (5 bases). The CDR3 is 15 residues long. CDR1 MNHEY and CDR2 SVGAGI come from the germline V gene. V lost 5 bases, J lost 3 bases, and 14 bases lay in between. CDR3 DNA: TGTGCCAGCAGTCACGTACAGGTTCACAATCAGCCCCAGCATTTT. Protein sequence: CASSHVQVHNQPQHF.

This clonotype was seen a few times. The V call is TRBV28, the J call TRBJ1-1; no reliable D call. The V gene's germline CDR1 is MDHEN and CDR2 SYDVKM. V gave up 3 bases and J gave up 1 base, with 6 bases separating them. This CDR3 comprises 13 residues. CDR3 region: CASSFIKNTEAFF. DNA of the CDR3: TGTGCCAGCAGTTTTATTAAGAACACTGAAGCTTTCTTT. Supplemented by reference TRBV28 and TRBJ1-1, the full variable domain reads DVKVTQSSRYLVKRTGEKVFLECVQDMDHENMFWYRQDPGLGLRLIYFSYDVKMKEKGDIPEGYSVSREKKERFSLILESASTNQTSMYLCASSFIKNTEAFFGQGTRLTVV.

A few counts support this clonotype. V gene TRBV2 combines with J gene TRBJ2-3, with D unclear. Germline V gene sequence: CDR1 SNHLY, CDR2 FYNNEI. This CDR3 has 14 amino acids. The germline V and J ends were trimmed by 6 bases and 4 bases, with 14 bases remaining between them. This CDR3 is CASSQTGPADTQYF. CDR3 DNA sequence: TGTGCCAGCAGCCAGACCGGACCGGCAGATACGCAGTATTTT.

This clonotype was detected only a few times. V usage is TRBV5-6 and J usage is TRBJ1-1, with unresolved D. Per the germline V gene, CDR1 is SGHDT and CDR2 is YYEEEE. The CDR3 sequence is 15 residues long. The V gene lost 1 base and the J gene lost 5 bases, with 15 bases spanning the gap. For the CDR3, the DNA is TGTGCCAGCAGCTTGTCGCCACTCTTGAGGACTGAAGCTTTCTTT. Its protein is CASSLSPLLRTEAFF.

This chain uses TRBV18 with TRBJ2-5; 8 bases line up with TRBD1. V lost 3 bases, J lost 2 bases, and 5 bases stayed unmatched. The CDR3 is made up of 15 amino acids. Germline CDR1 reads KGHSH; CDR2 reads LQKENI. The CDR3: CASSPRTGQQETQYF. The CDR3 nucleotides read TGTGCCAGCTCACCCCGGACAGGGCAACAAGAGACCCAGTACTTC.

This clonotype has just a few counts. J is TRBJ1-1 and V is TRBV5-1; possibly TRBD1 for D (5 bases). The germline V and J ends were trimmed by 3 bases and 0 bases, with 12 bases remaining between them. The germline gives CDR1 SGHRS, CDR2 YFSETQ. The length of the CDR3 is 15 residues. CDR3 nucleotides: TGCGCCAGCAGCTGGATGACAGACATGAACACTGAAGCTTTCTTT. Translated: CASSWMTDMNTEAFF.